This T cell receptor beta chain was recovered during a study of blood T cell repertoires in COVID-19. The V and J ends lost 0 bases and 5 bases, in that order; junction bases with no gene match: 6. The CDR3 contains 15 residues. Germline V gene sequence: CDR1 SGDLS, CDR2 YYNGEE. Profiling relied on immunoSEQ multiplex PCR, and the TCRdb table lists in-frame clones only, not all of them. The sample holds 50,000 to 55,000 clones, about nine tenths seen once. The chain employs TRBV9 and TRBJ1-1; 8 bases map to TRBD1. The sequencing sample was made of peripheral blood. The TCR originated in a man in his 70s with acute or convalescent COVID-19. DNA of the CDR3: TGTGCCAGCAGCGTAGCCCCGGACAGGGTGACTGAAGCTTTCTTT. Amino acid sequence: CASSVAPDRVTEAFF.